Below, 25 T cell receptor beta chains from the same sample are listed, as sequenced in a study of T-cell reconstitution after alpha-beta-depleted transplantation in children. Unique molecular identifiers were used in preparing the TCRbeta library. In TCRdb, the PCR reads were re-called with MiXCR into one record per CDR3 protein. The sample lists about 610,000 distinct CDR3 sequences; roughly a tenth were seen once. The source material was PBMCs from the stem cell graft donor, sampled from the stem cell graft. Source of these receptors: a human donor who donated a stem cell graft to a child with acute myeloid leukemia.

In this sample, this clonotype turned up many times. This chain links TRBV7-2 with TRBJ2-7; D not resolved. CDR1 and CDR2 from the germline V gene are SGHTA and FQGNSA. Between the trimmed V and J ends, which lost 2 bases and 1 base, there was a span of 6 bases. The CDR3 totals 13 residues. The CDR3 is CASSLQPSYEQYF. The CDR3 DNA follows: TGTGCCAGCAGCTTACAGCCTTCCTACGAGCAGTACTTC.

This clonotype was seen only a few times. The rearrangement links TRBV27 to TRBJ2-7; maybe TRBD2 (7 bases). V gave up 5 bases and J gave up 3 bases, with 14 bases separating them. Germline CDR1 reads MNHEY; CDR2 reads SMNVEV (reference sequence). This CDR3 spans 14 amino acids. In nucleotides, the CDR3 is TGTGCCAGCAGTACTCGAGGGGGGGGCTACGAGCAGTACTTC. This gives the protein CASSTRGGGYEQYF.

This clonotype was seen a few times. The chain uses TRBV5-6 and TRBJ2-7; D remains unclear. Germline V gene data show CDR1 as SGHDT and CDR2 as YYEEEE. V was pared by 1 base and J by 5 bases, with 10 bases between. This CDR3 is 13 amino acids long. The CDR3 reads CASSLYGVHEQYF. For the CDR3, the DNA is TGTGCCAGCAGCTTGTATGGGGTACACGAGCAGTACTTC.

This clonotype was seen a handful of times. The chain recombines TRBV28 with TRBJ1-1, with D uncertain. Trimming took off 5 bases at V and 4 bases at J, with 14 bases between the two ends. This CDR3 contains 14 residues. Germline V CDR1 and CDR2: MDHEN, SYDVKM. Here the CDR3 DNA reads TGTGCCAGCAGTGAGGACCTTCGGGGCACTGAAGCTTTCTTT. Translating it yields CASSEDLRGTEAFF.

This clonotype was detected only a few times. The chain couples TRBV5-1 to TRBJ1-3; D is unresolved. With 5 bases removed from V and 2 bases from J, the gap between germline ends came to 20 bases. Germline assignment: CDR1 SGHRS and CDR2 YFSETQ. CDR3 length: 17 residues. The CDR3 coding sequence is TGCGCCAGCAGTCTTCAGGTGACGACGCAGGCTGGAAACACCATATATTTT. This gives the protein CASSLQVTTQAGNTIYF.

This clonotype was seen more than once but under ten times. The chain is built from TRBV27 and TRBJ2-5, with TRBD2 identical over 11 bases. The CDR3 covers 17 residues. Germline loops: CDR1 MNHEY, CDR2 SMNVEV (reference sequence). V trimming: 2 bases; J trimming: 3 bases; junction bases outside the gene matches: 8. CDR3 nucleotides: TGTGCCAGCAGTTTACCCCCGGGTAGCGGGAGGGAAGAGACCCAGTACTTC. Translating it yields CASSLPPGSGREETQYF.

The chain carries TRBV5-1 and TRBJ1-1, with 9 nucleotides matching TRBD1. Trimming at V came to 7 bases and at J to 0 bases, leaving 13 bases not matched to a gene. The CDR3 has 17 residues. Germline assignment: CDR1 SGHRS and CDR2 YFSETQ. The CDR3 bases are TGCGCCAGCCATATTTCCGGGACAGGGATATTGAACACTGAAGCTTTCTTT. Translated: CASHISGTGILNTEAFF.

The chain links TRBV3-1 to TRBJ2-1, with D hard to call. The CDR3 contains 15 residues. With 2 bases removed from V and 0 bases from J, the gap between germline ends came to 8 bases. Looked up from germline, CDR1 is LGHDT and CDR2 is YNNKEL (reference sequence). The CDR3 spells CASSQWRSSYNEQFF. The CDR3 DNA reads TGTGCCAGCAGCCAATGGCGGAGCTCCTACAATGAGCAGTTCTTC.

The chain has TRBV6-5 and TRBJ2-7; 10 nucleotides agree with TRBD2. J gave up 2 bases and V 0 bases, and 4 bases lay outside the gene matches. The germline CDR1 and CDR2 sequences are MNHEY and SVGAGI. The CDR3 extends over 16 amino acids. Here the CDR3 DNA reads TGTGCCAGCAGTTACTCGGGACTAGCGCCCACCTACGAGCAGTACTTC. This gives the protein CASSYSGLAPTYEQYF.

The genes are TRBV27 and TRBJ2-3; D unclear. The CDR3 is 12 amino acids. Between the trimmed V and J ends, which lost 6 bases and 5 bases, there was a span of 9 bases. In germline, CDR1 is MNHEY, CDR2 SMNVEV (reference sequence). CDR3 sequence (DNA): TGTGCCAGCAGCCCAAGGGTAGATACGCAGTATTTT. Its protein is CASSPRVDTQYF.

J is TRBJ2-3 and V is TRBV9; TRBD2 agrees at 7 bases. The germline V gene encodes CDR1 SGDLS and CDR2 YYNGEE. This CDR3 region has 15 residues. V lost 1 base to trimming and J lost 0 bases; unmatched junction nucleotides: 2. The CDR3 region is CASSVWEGSTDTQYF. The DNA of the CDR3 is TGTGCCAGCAGCGTATGGGAGGGAAGCACAGATACGCAGTATTTT.

The chain is built from TRBV7-2 and TRBJ2-7, with TRBD1 identical over 10 bases. Trimming removed 2 bases from V and 3 bases from J; junction bases left unmatched: 4. This CDR3 contains 15 residues. Germline V gene sequence: CDR1 SGHTA, CDR2 FQGNSA. CDR3 DNA sequence: TGTGCCAGCAGCTTATTCGGACAGGGGGGCTACGAGCAGTACTTC. Amino acids: CASSLFGQGGYEQYF.

This clonotype appeared many times. The rearrangement uses TRBV6-2 or TRBV6-3 and TRBJ1-6; unclear D gene. Trimming removed 5 bases from V and 7 bases from J, with 12 bases in between. Per germline, CDR1 MNHEY and CDR2 SVGEGT. This CDR3 contains 14 residues. In nucleotides, the CDR3 is TGTGCCAGCAGTCGATCTAGGCCGAATTCACCCCTCCACTTT. This translates into CASSRSRPNSPLHF.

The chain couples TRBV6-1 to TRBJ2-1; D gene uncertain. V was shortened by 5 bases and J by 7 bases, with 12 bases between the two germline ends. The CDR3 is 13 amino acids. Germline V gene lookup returns CDR1 MNHNS and CDR2 SASEGT. The CDR3 reads CASSLTPWNEQFF. CDR3 coding DNA: TGTGCCAGCAGTCTGACCCCTTGGAATGAGCAGTTCTTC.

This clonotype was recorded at least ten times. The J gene is TRBJ2-3, the V gene TRBV28; tentatively, D is TRBD1 (5 bases). The V and J ends lost 4 bases and 2 bases respectively, with 7 bases between them. The CDR3 runs to 13 residues. The germline V gene encodes CDR1 MDHEN and CDR2 SYDVKM. The CDR3 bases are TGTGCCAGCAGTTCCAGGGTCACAGATACGCAGTATTTT. It translates to CASSSRVTDTQYF.

This clonotype appeared a few times. The rearrangement joins TRBV9 to TRBJ2-2, with 9 nucleotides matching TRBD2. With V trimmed by 0 bases and J by 0 bases, 6 bases remained unmatched. Per germline, CDR1 SGDLS and CDR2 YYNGEE. The CDR3 spans 18 residues. The CDR3 reads CASSVALLAGPNTGELFF. The CDR3 DNA reads TGTGCCAGCAGCGTAGCCCTCCTAGCGGGACCGAACACCGGGGAGCTGTTTTTT.

The rearrangement links TRBV29-1 to TRBJ2-7; the D gene is possibly TRBD1 (5 bases). Germline V gene sequence: CDR1 SQVTM, CDR2 ANQGSEA. The CDR3 runs to 11 residues. V gave up 7 bases and J gave up 0 bases, with 7 bases separating them. The CDR3 sequence is CSGGHSYEQYF. CDR3 bases: TGCAGCGGGGGCCACTCCTACGAGCAGTACTTC.

This sequence joins TRBV6-1 and TRBJ1-5; maybe TRBD1 (6 bases). V lost 7 bases and J lost 0, with 16 bases in between. CDR1 MNHNS and CDR2 SASEGT come from the germline V gene. This CDR3 spans 16 amino acids. The CDR3 region is CASTQGRRPSNQPQHF. CDR3 nucleotides: TGTGCCAGCACGCAGGGGAGGAGACCTAGCAATCAGCCCCAGCATTTT.

In regard to this clonotype: This sequence may be a read error, since a much larger clone differs from it by one base. The rearrangement uses TRBV11-2 and TRBJ2-7; TRBD1 agrees at 7 bases. Germline assignment: CDR1 SGHAT and CDR2 FQNNGV. This CDR3 has 18 amino acids. CDR3 in amino acids: CVSSLQPRGTAKPYEQYF. DNA of the CDR3: TGTGTCAGCAGCTTACAACCCAGGGGGACAGCCAAGCCCTACGAGCAGTACTTC.

This clonotype was found a few times. This chain joins TRBV7-3 and TRBJ1-5; D is unclear. V lost 4 bases and J 4 bases, leaving 8 bases between the germline ends. In germline, CDR1 is SGHTA, CDR2 FQGTGA. The CDR3 covers 13 residues. The CDR3 reads CASSSQANQPQHF. The CDR3 DNA reads TGTGCCAGCAGCTCCCAGGCGAATCAGCCCCAGCATTTT. Full variable domain (remainder filled in from reference TRBV7-3 and TRBJ1-5): GAGVSQTPSNKVTEKGKYVELRCDPISGHTALYWYRQSLGQGPEFLIYFQGTGAADDSGLPNDRFFAVRPEGSVSTLKIQRTERGDSAVYLCASSSQANQPQHFGDGTRLSIL.

This clonotype was detected ten times or more. This chain uses TRBV5-1 with TRBJ2-1, with 8 bases matching TRBD2. The CDR3 contains 16 residues. In germline, CDR1 is SGHRS, CDR2 YFSETQ. The junction had 11 bases not matched to a gene; V was cut back by 3 bases and J by 6 bases. The chain's CDR3 is CASSYPSGRGVNEQFF. Here the CDR3 DNA reads TGCGCCAGCAGCTATCCGAGCGGGAGAGGGGTCAATGAGCAGTTCTTC.

There are a few counts of this clonotype. The rearrangement uses TRBV2 and TRBJ2-5; D is perhaps TRBD1 (6 bases). The V end was cut by 2 bases, the J end by 5 bases, with 12 bases between. The CDR3 contains 14 residues. Germline V gene sequence: CDR1 SNHLY, CDR2 FYNNEI. The CDR3: CASSERRGIETQYF. CDR3 coding DNA: TGTGCCAGCAGTGAACGCAGGGGTATCGAGACCCAGTACTTC.

This clonotype was observed many times. The chain employs TRBV15 and TRBJ2-7; D is tentatively TRBD1 or TRBD2 (6 bases each). Looked up from germline, CDR1 is LNHNV and CDR2 is YYDKDF (reference sequence). Deletions cut 0 bases from V and 3 bases from J, with 9 bases between. The CDR3 is made up of 14 amino acids. CDR3 bases: TGTGCCACCAGCAGAGACAGGGGACTCTACGAGCAGTACTTC. Translated, it gives CATSRDRGLYEQYF.

This clonotype was picked up many times. The gene calls are TRBV12-3 or TRBV12-4 and TRBJ2-3; D ambiguous. The CDR3 consists of 15 residues. Trimming removed 5 bases at V and 0 bases at J, with 12 bases between. CDR3 DNA sequence: TGTGCCAGCAGTCCGGCCTCTTATAGCACAGATACGCAGTATTTT. Its protein product is CASSPASYSTDTQYF.

The rearrangement uses TRBV7-3 and TRBJ2-6; tentatively, D is TRBD1 or TRBD2 (5 bases each). Germline loops: CDR1 SGHTA, CDR2 FQGTGA. The V end was cut by 5 bases, the J end by 8 bases, with 16 bases between. The CDR3 is 15 residues long. The CDR3 spells CASSPGRTLTNVLTF. In DNA form, the CDR3 reads TGTGCCAGCAGCCCGGGGCGAACCCTGACCAACGTCCTGACTTTC.